These T cell receptor beta chains were read from a single sample in a study of blood T cells in healthy people across ages. TCRdb reprocessed the 5' RACE reads via MiXCR and lists one record per CDR3 protein. The data contain over 1.5 million distinct CDR3 sequences, around 50% of them seen just once; the ten biggest clones take up about 2.1%. The specimen was blood. These receptors were taken from a woman aged 40 to 49 in good health. Both conserved end residues are part of each CDR3. The order of the fields is D gene, J gene, clone size, V gene, CDR3 protein, CDR3 DNA. D genes are given only for firm matches. Some rows mark clone size as missing; the rest say once, few, many or name a class of expanded clone.

D: .; J: TRBJ1-2; size: .; V: TRBV6-2/TRBV6-3; CDR3: CASVRTAPNYGYTF; DNA: TGTGCCAGCGTAAGGACGGCCCCCAACTATGGCTACACCTTC
D: .; J: TRBJ1-2; size: .; V: TRBV7-6; CDR3: CASSLLGGDALNYGYTF; DNA: TGTGCCAGCAGCTTATTGGGGGGCGATGCCCTTAACTATGGCTACACCTTC
D: .; J: TRBJ2-5; size: once; V: TRBV2; CDR3: CASREDRVGETQYF; DNA: TGTGCCAGCAGGGAAGATCGGGTGGGAGAGACCCAGTACTTC
D: .; J: TRBJ2-3; size: many; V: TRBV4-3; CDR3: CASSQGGSTDTQYF; DNA: TGTGCCAGCAGCCAAGGGGGTAGCACAGATACGCAGTATTTT
D: .; J: TRBJ2-1; size: few; V: TRBV28; CDR3: CASSFWRVTYNEQFF; DNA: TGTGCCAGCAGTTTTTGGCGGGTAACCTACAATGAGCAGTTCTTC
D: TRBD2; J: TRBJ2-1; size: .; V: TRBV20-1; CDR3: CSARAGLAGNEQFF; DNA: TGCAGTGCTAGGGCTGGACTAGCGGGGAATGAGCAGTTCTTC
D: .; J: TRBJ2-6; size: .; V: TRBV6-5; CDR3: CASSYLGAAGANVLTF; DNA: TGTGCCAGCAGTTACTTGGGGGCTGCGGGGGCCAACGTCCTGACTTTC
D: .; J: TRBJ1-2; size: .; V: TRBV4-2; CDR3: CASSPGGIGTYGYTF; DNA: TGTGCCAGCAGCCCGGGGGGTATAGGAACCTATGGCTACACCTTC
D: .; J: TRBJ2-5; size: few; V: TRBV20-1; CDR3: CSAIRATPQETQYF; DNA: TGCAGTGCTATCAGGGCGACACCCCAAGAGACCCAGTACTTC
D: .; J: TRBJ2-7; size: .; V: TRBV12-3/TRBV12-4; CDR3: CASSLDVGGANNEQYF; DNA: TGTGCCAGCAGTTTAGACGTGGGGGGGGCCAACAATGAGCAGTACTTC
D: .; J: TRBJ2-1; size: .; V: TRBV7-3; CDR3: CASSLKARMSSYNEQFF; DNA: TGTGCCAGCAGCTTAAAAGCCAGAATGAGCTCCTACAATGAGCAGTTCTTC
D: .; J: TRBJ1-2; size: .; V: TRBV9; CDR3: CASGVESYGYTF; DNA: TGTGCCAGTGGGGTAGAATCCTATGGCTACACCTTC
D: .; J: TRBJ1-1; size: .; V: TRBV10-3; CDR3: CAISEPRTAEAFF; DNA: TGTGCCATCAGTGAGCCCCGGACAGCTGAAGCTTTCTTT
D: .; J: TRBJ1-2; size: .; V: TRBV6-5; CDR3: CASSYVGSRLYGYTF; DNA: TGTGCCAGCAGTTACGTCGGCAGTCGGCTATATGGCTACACCTTC